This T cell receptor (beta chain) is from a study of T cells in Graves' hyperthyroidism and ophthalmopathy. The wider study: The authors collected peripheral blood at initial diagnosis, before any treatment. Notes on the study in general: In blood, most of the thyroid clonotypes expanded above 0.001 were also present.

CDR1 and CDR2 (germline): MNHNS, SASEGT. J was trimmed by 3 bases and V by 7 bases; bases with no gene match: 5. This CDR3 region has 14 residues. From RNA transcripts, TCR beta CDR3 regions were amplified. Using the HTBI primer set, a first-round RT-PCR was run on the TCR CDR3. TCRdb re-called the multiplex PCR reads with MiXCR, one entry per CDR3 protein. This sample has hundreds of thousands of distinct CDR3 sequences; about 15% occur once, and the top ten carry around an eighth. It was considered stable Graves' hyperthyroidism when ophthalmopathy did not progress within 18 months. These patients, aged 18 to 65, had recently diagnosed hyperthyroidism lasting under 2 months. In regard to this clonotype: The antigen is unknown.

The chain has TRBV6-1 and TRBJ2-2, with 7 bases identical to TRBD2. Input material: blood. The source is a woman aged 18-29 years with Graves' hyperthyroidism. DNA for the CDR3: TGTGCCAGCAAGGGCGGGGGTGACACCGGGGAGCTGTTTTTT. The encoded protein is CASKGGGDTGELFF.